The rows below give T cell receptor beta chains drawn from one sample of a study of blood T cells in healthy people across ages. From the 5' RACE reads, TCRdb called clonotypes with MiXCR, one entry per CDR3 protein. The table includes around 990,000 distinct CDR3 sequences, less than 45% detected once. Sample: blood. The source of these receptors is a man in his late teens or twenties in good health. CDR3s include the opening cysteine and the closing phenylalanine or tryptophan. D genes are given only for firm matches. The size entry is marked missing in some rows and otherwise reads once, few, many or a size class.

abundance | d_gene | j_gene | len | v_gene | CDR3nt | CDR3aa
. | TRBD1 | TRBJ1-6 | 16 | TRBV3-1 | TGTGCCAGCAGCCTTTCAGACAGGGGGAACAATTCACCCCTCCACTTT | CASSLSDRGNNSPLHF
. | TRBD2 | TRBJ2-5 | 17 | TRBV20-1 | TGCAGTGCTAGTGCCGTGGCTAGCGGGGACCGGCAAGAGACCCAGTACTTC | CSASAVASGDRQETQYF
. | TRBD1 | TRBJ1-1 | 15 | TRBV20-1 | TGCAGCGCGAGGGACAGGGGACTTCTGAACACTGAAGCTTTCTTT | CSARDRGLLNTEAFF
. | . | TRBJ2-2 | 12 | TRBV7-9 | TGTGCCAGCAGCCTGTGGATCGGGGAGCTGTTTTTT | CASSLWIGELFF
few | . | TRBJ2-7 | 15 | TRBV5-5 | TGTGCCAGCAGCTGGGGAGGGGGAGCCTCCTACGAGCAGTACTTC | CASSWGGGASYEQYF
. | TRBD1 | TRBJ2-1 | 13 | TRBV20-1 | TGCAGCGTAACAGGGGGCGGTTACAATGAGCAGTTCTTC | CSVTGGGYNEQFF
few | . | TRBJ2-7 | 14 | TRBV20-1 | TGCAGTGCTAGAGATACAAACGGAGACTACGAGCAGTACTTC | CSARDTNGDYEQYF
. | . | TRBJ2-4 | 14 | TRBV5-6 | TGTGCCAGCAGCTTGGGTGGGGGTTCGGACATTCAGTACTTC | CASSLGGGSDIQYF
few | TRBD2 | TRBJ2-3 | 15 | TRBV19 | TGTGCCAGTGACGATGGGGGGGGAGGCACAGATACGCAGTATTTT | CASDDGGGGTDTQYF
. | TRBD1 | TRBJ2-1 | 17 | TRBV28 | TGTGCCAGCAGTTCAAAGACCCGGGACAGGGGGGACAATGAGCAGTTCTTC | CASSSKTRDRGDNEQFF
many | . | TRBJ1-1 | 12 | TRBV5-1 | TGCGCCAGCAGCCTTAGGACGGGTGATGCTTTCTTT | CASSLRTGDAFF
. | . | TRBJ2-2 | 10 | TRBV2 | TGTGCCAGGGTATCCGGGGAGCTGTTTTTT | CARVSGELFF
many | . | TRBJ1-2 | 13 | TRBV29-1 | TGCAGCGTCGGTACCGGGGTCTTCGATGGCTACACCTTC | CSVGTGVFDGYTF
few | . | TRBJ2-3 | 17 | TRBV7-4 | TGTGCCAGCAGCTTAACCCTAATACTATCTAGCACAGATACGCAGTATTTT | CASSLTLILSSTDTQYF
. | . | TRBJ2-6 | 14 | TRBV20-1 | TGCAGTGCCTCCCCTAGGGCTGGGGCCAACGTCCTGACTTTC | CSASPRAGANVLTF
. | . | TRBJ2-2 | 13 | TRBV12-3/TRBV12-4 | TGTGCCAGCAGCCCCGGGGGCACCTGGGAGCTGTTTTTT | CASSPGGTWELFF
few | . | TRBJ1-3 | 14 | TRBV29-1 | TGCAGCGTCCTTACGACCGGGGCTGGAAACACCATATATTTT | CSVLTTGAGNTIYF
. | . | TRBJ2-5 | 12 | TRBV12-3/TRBV12-4 | TGTGCCAGCAGTTTGGAACGCTACACCCAGTACTTC | CASSLERYTQYF
. | TRBD1 | TRBJ2-1 | 14 | TRBV5-4 | TGTGCCAGCAGCTTTACAGGGGAGATCGGTGAGCAGTTCTTC | CASSFTGEIGEQFF
. | . | TRBJ2-2 | 16 | TRBV6-6 | TGTGCCAGCAGTTACCTGGACAGCCCGAACACCGGGGAGCTGTTTTTT | CASSYLDSPNTGELFF
few | . | TRBJ2-1 | 15 | TRBV9 | TGTGCCAGCAGCGTAGGGTATCTGGAATACAATGAGCAGTTCTTC | CASSVGYLEYNEQFF
many | . | TRBJ1-2 | 15 | TRBV4-2 | TGTGCCAGCAGCCAAGACCCAGTGGGTAACTATGGCTACACCTTC | CASSQDPVGNYGYTF
. | TRBD1 | TRBJ2-7 | 13 | TRBV6-5 | TGTGCCAGCAGCGGACAGGAGATCTACGAGCAGTACTTC | CASSGQEIYEQYF
. | TRBD1 | TRBJ1-2 | 16 | TRBV20-1 | TGCAGTGCCACGACCCTCCGGGACAGGGGGCCCCATGGCTACACCTTC | CSATTLRDRGPHGYTF
. | TRBD1 | TRBJ1-1 | 14 | TRBV2 | TGTGCCAGCCCGCCAGACAGGGTAGACACTGAAGCTTTCTTT | CASPPDRVDTEAFF
. | TRBD1 | TRBJ1-1 | 13 | TRBV7-9 | TGTGCCAGCAGCTCCCGGGACAGAGGTGAAGCTTTCTTT | CASSSRDRGEAFF
. | TRBD1 | TRBJ2-3 | 15 | TRBV7-2 | TGTGCCAGCAGCTGGACAGGGGAACGGACAGATACGCAGTATTTT | CASSWTGERTDTQYF